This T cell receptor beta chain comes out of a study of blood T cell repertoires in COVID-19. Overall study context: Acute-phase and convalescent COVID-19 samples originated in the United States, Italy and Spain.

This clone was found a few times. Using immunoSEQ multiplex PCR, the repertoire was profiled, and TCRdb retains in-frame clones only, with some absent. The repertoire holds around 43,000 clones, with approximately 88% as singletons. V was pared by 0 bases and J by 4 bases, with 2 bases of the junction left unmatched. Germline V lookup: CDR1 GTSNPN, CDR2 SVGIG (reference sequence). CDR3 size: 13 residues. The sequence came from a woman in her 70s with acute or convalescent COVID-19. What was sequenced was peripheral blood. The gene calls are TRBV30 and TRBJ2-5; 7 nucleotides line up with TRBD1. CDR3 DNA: TGTGCCTGGAGTGTGTCAGGGGGAGAGACCCAGTACTTC. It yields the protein CAWSVSGGETQYF. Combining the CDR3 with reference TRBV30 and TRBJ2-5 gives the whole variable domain SQTIHQWPATLVQPVGSPLSLECTVEGTSNPNLYWYRQAAGRGLQLLFYSVGIGQISSEVPQNLSASRPQDRQFILSSKKLLLSDSGFYLCAWSVSGGETQYFGPGTRLLVL.